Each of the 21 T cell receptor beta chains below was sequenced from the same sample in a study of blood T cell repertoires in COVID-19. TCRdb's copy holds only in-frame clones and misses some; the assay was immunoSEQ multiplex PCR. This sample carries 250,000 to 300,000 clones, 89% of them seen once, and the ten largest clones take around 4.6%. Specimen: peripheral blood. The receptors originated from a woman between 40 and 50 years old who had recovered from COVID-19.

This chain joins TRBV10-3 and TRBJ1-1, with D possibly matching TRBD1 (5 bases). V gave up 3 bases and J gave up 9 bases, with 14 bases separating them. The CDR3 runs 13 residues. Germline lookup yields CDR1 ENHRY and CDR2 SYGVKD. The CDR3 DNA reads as TGTGCCATCAGTGACAGGGACTCATTTCAAGCTTTCTTT. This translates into CAISDRDSFQAFF.

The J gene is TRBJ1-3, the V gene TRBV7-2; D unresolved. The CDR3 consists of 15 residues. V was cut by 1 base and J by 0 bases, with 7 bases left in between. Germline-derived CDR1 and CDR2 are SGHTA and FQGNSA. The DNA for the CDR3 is TGTGCCAGCAGCTTAGGCGGGTACTCTGGAAACACCATATATTTT. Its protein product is CASSLGGYSGNTIYF.

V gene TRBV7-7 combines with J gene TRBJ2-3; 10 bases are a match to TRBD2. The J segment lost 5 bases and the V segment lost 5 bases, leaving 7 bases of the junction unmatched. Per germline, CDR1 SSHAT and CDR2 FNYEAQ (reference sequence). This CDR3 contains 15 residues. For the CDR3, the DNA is TGTGCCAGCAGCACCGGGACTAGCGTTGGAGATACGCAGTATTTT. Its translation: CASSTGTSVGDTQYF.

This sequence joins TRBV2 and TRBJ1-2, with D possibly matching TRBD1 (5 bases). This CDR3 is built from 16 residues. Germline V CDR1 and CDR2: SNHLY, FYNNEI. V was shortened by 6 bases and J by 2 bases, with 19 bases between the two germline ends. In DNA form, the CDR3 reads TGTGCCAGCAGGCGGGCTATAGGGAGGGGAAACTATGGCTACACCTTC. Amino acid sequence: CASRRAIGRGNYGYTF.

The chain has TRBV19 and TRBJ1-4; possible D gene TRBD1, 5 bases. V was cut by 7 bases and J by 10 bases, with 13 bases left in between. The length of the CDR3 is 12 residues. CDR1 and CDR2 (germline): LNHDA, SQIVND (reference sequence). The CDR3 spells CASTRGRGKLFF. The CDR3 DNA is TGTGCCAGTACCCGAGGGAGGGGAAAACTGTTTTTT.

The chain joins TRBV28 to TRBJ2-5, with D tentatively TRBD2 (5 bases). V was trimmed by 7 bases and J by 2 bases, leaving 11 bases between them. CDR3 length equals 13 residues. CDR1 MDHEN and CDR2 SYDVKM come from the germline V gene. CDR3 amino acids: CASNPSYQETQYF. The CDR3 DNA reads TGTGCCAGCAACCCTAGCTATCAAGAGACCCAGTACTTC.

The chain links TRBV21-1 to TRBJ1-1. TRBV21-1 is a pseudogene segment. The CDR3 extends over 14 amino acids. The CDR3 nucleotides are TGTGCCAGCAGCCCTCCCCTTCGGGGCACTGAAGCTTTCTTT. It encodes CASSPPLRGTEAFF.

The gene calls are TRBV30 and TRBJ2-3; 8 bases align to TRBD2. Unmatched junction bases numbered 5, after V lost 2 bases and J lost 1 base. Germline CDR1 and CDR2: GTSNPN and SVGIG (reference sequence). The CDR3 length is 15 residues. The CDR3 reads CAWSSFSGGTDTQYF. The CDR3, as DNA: TGTGCCTGGAGTAGTTTTAGCGGGGGCACAGATACGCAGTATTTT.

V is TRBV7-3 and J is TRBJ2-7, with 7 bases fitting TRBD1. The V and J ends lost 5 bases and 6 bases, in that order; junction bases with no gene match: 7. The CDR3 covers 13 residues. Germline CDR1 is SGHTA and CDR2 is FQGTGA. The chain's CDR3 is CASSAWSGGEQYF. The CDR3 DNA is TGTGCCAGCAGCGCCTGGTCAGGGGGCGAGCAGTACTTC.

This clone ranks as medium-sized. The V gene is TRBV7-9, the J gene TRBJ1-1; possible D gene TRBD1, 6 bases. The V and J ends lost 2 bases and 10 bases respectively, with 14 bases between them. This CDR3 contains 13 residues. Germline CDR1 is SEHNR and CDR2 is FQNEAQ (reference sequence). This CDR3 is CASSLNMARGAFF. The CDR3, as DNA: TGTGCCAGCAGCTTAAATATGGCCAGGGGAGCTTTCTTT. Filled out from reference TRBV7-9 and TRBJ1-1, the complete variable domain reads DTGVSQNPRHKITKRGQNVTFRCDPISEHNRLYWYRQTLGQGPEFLTYFQNEAQLEKSRLLSDRFSAERPKGSFSTLEIQRTEQGDSAMYLCASSLNMARGAFFGQGTRLTVV.

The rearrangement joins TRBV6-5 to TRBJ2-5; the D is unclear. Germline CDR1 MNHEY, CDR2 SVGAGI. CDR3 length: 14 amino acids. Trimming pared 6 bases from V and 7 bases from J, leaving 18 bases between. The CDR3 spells CASSSPGGPPTQYF. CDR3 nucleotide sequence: TGTGCCAGCAGCAGTCCGGGTGGCCCCCCGACCCAGTACTTC.

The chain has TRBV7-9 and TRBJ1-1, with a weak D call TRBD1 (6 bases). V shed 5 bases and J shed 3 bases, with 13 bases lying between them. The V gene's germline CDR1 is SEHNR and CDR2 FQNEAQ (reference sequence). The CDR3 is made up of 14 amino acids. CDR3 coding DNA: TGTGCCAGCAGCCACAGACAGGCATACACTGAAGCTTTCTTT. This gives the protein CASSHRQAYTEAFF.

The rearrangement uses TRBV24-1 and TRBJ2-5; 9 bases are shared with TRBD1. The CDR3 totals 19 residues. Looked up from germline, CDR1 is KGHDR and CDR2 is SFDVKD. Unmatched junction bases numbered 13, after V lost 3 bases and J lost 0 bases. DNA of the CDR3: TGTGCCACCAGTGATGCGGGACAGGGCCTCTTGGGGTACCAAGAGACCCAGTACTTC. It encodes CATSDAGQGLLGYQETQYF.

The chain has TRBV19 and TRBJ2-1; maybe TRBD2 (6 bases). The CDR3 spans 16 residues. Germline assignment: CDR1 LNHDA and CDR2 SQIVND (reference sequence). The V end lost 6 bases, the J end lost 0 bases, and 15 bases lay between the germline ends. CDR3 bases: TGTGCCAGTAGGGGGGGAGTGGGCAACTCCTACAATGAGCAGTTCTTC. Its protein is CASRGGVGNSYNEQFF.

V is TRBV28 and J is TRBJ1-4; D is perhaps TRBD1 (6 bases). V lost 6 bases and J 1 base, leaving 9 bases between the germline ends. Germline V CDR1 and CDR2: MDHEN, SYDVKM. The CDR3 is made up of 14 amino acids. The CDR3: CASSPQGTNEKLFF. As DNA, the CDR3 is TGTGCCAGCAGCCCACAGGGAACTAATGAAAAACTGTTTTTT.

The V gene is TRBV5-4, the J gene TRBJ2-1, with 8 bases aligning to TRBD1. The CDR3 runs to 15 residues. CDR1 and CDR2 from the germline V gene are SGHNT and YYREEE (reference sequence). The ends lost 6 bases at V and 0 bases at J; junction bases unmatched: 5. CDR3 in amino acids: CASNPDRGSYNEQFF. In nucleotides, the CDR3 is TGTGCCAGCAACCCAGACAGGGGCTCCTACAATGAGCAGTTCTTC.

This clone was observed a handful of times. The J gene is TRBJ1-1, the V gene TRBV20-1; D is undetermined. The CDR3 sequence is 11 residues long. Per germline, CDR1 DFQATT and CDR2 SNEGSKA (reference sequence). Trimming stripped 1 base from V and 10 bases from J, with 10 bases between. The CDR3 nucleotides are TGCAGTGCTAGAGGACTCGTTGGAGCTTTCTTT. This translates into CSARGLVGAFF.

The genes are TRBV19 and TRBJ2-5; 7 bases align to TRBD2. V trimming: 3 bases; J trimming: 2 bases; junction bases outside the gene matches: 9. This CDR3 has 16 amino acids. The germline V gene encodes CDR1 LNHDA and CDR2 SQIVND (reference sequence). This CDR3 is CASSISPGGTQETQYF. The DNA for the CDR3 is TGTGCCAGTAGTATTTCACCCGGGGGGACTCAAGAGACCCAGTACTTC.

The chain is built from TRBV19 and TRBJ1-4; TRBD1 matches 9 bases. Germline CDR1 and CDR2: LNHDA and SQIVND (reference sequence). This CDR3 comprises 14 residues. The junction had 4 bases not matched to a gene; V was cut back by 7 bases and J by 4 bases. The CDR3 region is CASNSGQGNEKLFF. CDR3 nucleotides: TGTGCCAGTAATTCGGGACAGGGTAATGAAAAACTGTTTTTT.

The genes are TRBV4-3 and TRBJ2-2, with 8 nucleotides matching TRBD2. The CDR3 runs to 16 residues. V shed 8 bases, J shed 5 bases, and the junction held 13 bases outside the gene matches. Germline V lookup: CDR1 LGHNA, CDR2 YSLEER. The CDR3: CASGWQPTSDTGELFF. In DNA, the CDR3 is TGCGCCAGCGGATGGCAGCCGACTAGCGATACCGGGGAGCTGTTTTTT.

CDR3 nucleotides: TGTGCCAGCAGCCTCAGGGGGCAGTTGGATACGCAGTATTTT. This translates into CASSLRGQLDTQYF. This chain connects TRBV28 to TRBJ2-3; TRBD1 agrees at 8 bases. CDR3 length: 14 residues. CDR1 MDHEN and CDR2 SYDVKM come from the germline V gene. V trimming: 6 bases; J trimming: 6 bases; junction bases outside the gene matches: 8.